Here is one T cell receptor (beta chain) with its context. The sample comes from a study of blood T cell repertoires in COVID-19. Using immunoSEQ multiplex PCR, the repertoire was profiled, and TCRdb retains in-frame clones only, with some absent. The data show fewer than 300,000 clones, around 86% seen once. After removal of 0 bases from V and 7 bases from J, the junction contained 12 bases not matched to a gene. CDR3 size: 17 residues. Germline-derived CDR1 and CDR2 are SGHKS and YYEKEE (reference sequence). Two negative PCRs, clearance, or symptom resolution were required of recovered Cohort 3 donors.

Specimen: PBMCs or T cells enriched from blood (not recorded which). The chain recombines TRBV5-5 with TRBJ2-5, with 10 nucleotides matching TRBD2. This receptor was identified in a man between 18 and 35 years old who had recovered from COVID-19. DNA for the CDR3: TGTGCCAGCAGCTTGGTGGCTAGCGGGAGTGTGTTCGGGACCCAGTACTTC. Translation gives CASSLVASGSVFGTQYF.